Listed here is a single TCR beta chain. The entry originates in a study of blood T cell repertoires in COVID-19. Overall study: Acute-phase and convalescent COVID-19 samples originated in the United States, Italy and Spain. From T cells, B-cell-depleted T cells, or PBMCs came the material, which was cDNA or gDNA.

Per the study methods: Reference gene primer amplification in the assay estimated nucleated cell counts. TCRdb's table, derived via immunoSEQ multiplex PCR, lists solely in-frame clones and lacks some. V, J and clone size are taken as reported in that table, and D and trimming were inferred from the DNA itself. Of 60,000 to 90,000 clones listed, roughly 90% are singletons. The sequencing input was peripheral blood. The receptor's source is a human donor in a cohort sampled during active COVID-19.

The CDR3 DNA sequence: TGTGCCAGCAGTTTAACAGGGGTCGAGACCCAGTACTTC. This encodes CASSLTGVETQYF. This sequence joins TRBV12-3 or TRBV12-4 and TRBJ2-5, with 7 bases matching TRBD1. The junction had 2 bases not matched to a gene; V was cut back by 2 bases and J by 5 bases. There are 13 residues in the CDR3.